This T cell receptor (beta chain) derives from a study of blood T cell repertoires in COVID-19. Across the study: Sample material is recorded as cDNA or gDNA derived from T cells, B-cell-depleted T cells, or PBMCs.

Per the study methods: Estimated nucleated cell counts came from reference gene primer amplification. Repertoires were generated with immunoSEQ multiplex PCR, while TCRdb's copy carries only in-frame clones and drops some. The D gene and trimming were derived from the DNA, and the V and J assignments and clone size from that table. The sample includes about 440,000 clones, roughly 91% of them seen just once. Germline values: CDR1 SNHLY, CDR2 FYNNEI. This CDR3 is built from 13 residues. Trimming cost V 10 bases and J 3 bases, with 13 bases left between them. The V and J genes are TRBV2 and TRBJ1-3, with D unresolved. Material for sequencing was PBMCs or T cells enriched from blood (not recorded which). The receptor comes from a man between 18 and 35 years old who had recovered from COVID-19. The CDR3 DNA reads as TGTGCCACCGGGGAGATCATTGGAAACACCATATATTTT. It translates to CATGEIIGNTIYF. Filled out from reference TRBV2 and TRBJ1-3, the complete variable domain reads EPEVTQTPSHQVTQMGQEVILRCVPISNHLYFYWYRQILGQKVEFLVSFYNNEISEKSEIFDDQFSVERPDGSNFTLKIRSTKLEDSAMYFCATGEIIGNTIYFGEGSWLTVV.